This passage covers 25 T cell receptor beta chains from one sample sequenced in a study of cytomegalovirus exposure and HLA in healthy donors (dated 2017 in TCRdb). Library prep was done by the immunoSEQ multiplex PCR assay. For the multiplex PCR, a mixture combining 60 forward primers for TCR Vbeta segments and 13 reverse primers for TCR Jbeta segments was used. In TCRdb, the immuneACCESS table is reduced to in-frame sequences with V and J assigned. These tables do not hold every clone; where another copy was compared, an unresolved V gene accounts for under half, and the others remain unexplained. Within this sample are more than 110,000 clones, with about three quarters of them counted one time only. The ten largest clones represent about 3.9% of the sample. The sequenced material came from PBMCs. These receptors were taken from a man in his late teens or twenties in good health and CMV-seronegative.

CDR3 in DNA: TGTGGCGCGTCGGCGGGGGGACCAATCGCCACCTACAATGAGCAGTTCTTC. This translates into CGASAGGPIATYNEQFF. The chain couples TRBV19 to TRBJ2-1; the match to TRBD2 covers 8 bases. In germline, CDR1 is LNHDA, CDR2 SQIVND (reference sequence). The CDR3 length is 17 residues.

The genes are TRBV7-2 and TRBJ1-6; TRBD1 matches 8 bases. After removal of 3 bases from V and 7 bases from J, the junction contained 8 bases not matched to a gene. Germline-derived CDR1 and CDR2 are SGHTA and FQGNSA. CDR3 length: 16 amino acids. The CDR3 reads CASSFVRQGRNSPLHF. The DNA of the CDR3 is TGTGCCAGCAGCTTCGTTAGACAGGGGCGAAATTCACCCCTCCACTTT.

The chain combines TRBV27 with TRBJ1-3; the match to TRBD1 covers 9 bases. Per the germline V gene, CDR1 is MNHEY and CDR2 is SMNVEV (reference sequence). The CDR3 consists of 15 residues. Germline trimming cut 5 bases from V and 2 bases from J; bases unmatched to any gene: 4. This chain's CDR3 is CASSPQGAPGNTIYF. The CDR3 DNA follows: TGTGCCAGCAGTCCACAGGGGGCGCCTGGAAACACCATATATTTT.

This sequence joins TRBV18 and TRBJ2-1, with D possibly TRBD2 on 6 matching bases. The V end was cut by 3 bases, the J end by 5 bases, with 14 bases between. Germline-derived CDR1 and CDR2 are KGHSH and LQKENI. This CDR3 is 15 amino acids long. The CDR3 protein is CASSPRLGEDNEQFF. The CDR3, as DNA: TGTGCCAGCTCACCCCGACTAGGTGAGGACAATGAGCAGTTCTTC.

The V gene is TRBV7-6, the J gene TRBJ2-2, with D perhaps matching TRBD1 (5 bases). Trimming cost V 7 bases and J 5 bases, with 20 bases left between them. The CDR3 covers 16 residues. CDR1 is SGHVS and CDR2 is FNYEAQ in the germline V gene. CDR3 DNA sequence: TGTGCCAGCAACCCATACGGGCAGGGAAGAACCGGGGAGCTGTTTTTT. It codes for CASNPYGQGRTGELFF. The entire variable domain, with the rest obtained from reference TRBV7-6 and TRBJ2-2, is as follows: GAGVSQSPRYKVTKRGQDVALRCDPISGHVSLYWYRQALGQGPEFLTYFNYEAQQDKSGLPNDRFSAERPEGSISTLTIQRTEQRDSAMYRCASNPYGQGRTGELFFGEGSRLTVL.

The genes are TRBV30 and TRBJ1-2; no reliable D call. CDR1 GTSNPN and CDR2 SVGIG come from the germline V gene (reference sequence). This CDR3 comprises 14 residues. The ends were cut back, 4 bases at V and 2 bases at J, with 14 bases in the middle. The CDR3 region is CAWNYRVPNYGYTF. The CDR3 DNA reads TGTGCCTGGAACTACCGGGTCCCCAACTATGGCTACACCTTC.

This clone was observed once. The chain links TRBV4-2 to TRBJ2-7; 8 nucleotides match TRBD2. V was clipped by 1 base and J by 3 bases; unmatched bases: 5. Germline lookup yields CDR1 LGHNA and CDR2 YNFKEQ. The CDR3 is 15 residues long. The CDR3: CASSQAGGTGYEQYF. The CDR3 DNA sequence: TGTGCCAGCAGCCAAGCGGGGGGGACCGGCTACGAGCAGTACTTC.

The rearrangement joins TRBV27 to TRBJ1-1; 8 bases fit TRBD1. The germline gives CDR1 MNHEY, CDR2 SMNVEV (reference sequence). The CDR3 sequence is 14 residues long. With V trimmed by 5 bases and J by 6 bases, 8 bases remained unmatched. The CDR3 is CASSHTGGPAEAFF. The CDR3 DNA reads TGTGCCAGCAGTCACACAGGGGGTCCAGCTGAAGCTTTCTTT.

The chain links TRBV2 to TRBJ2-5, with 13 bases lining up with TRBD2. After removal of 6 bases from V and 3 bases from J, the junction contained 4 bases not matched to a gene. CDR1 SNHLY and CDR2 FYNNEI come from the germline V gene. CDR3 length equals 15 residues. The CDR3 nucleotides are TGTGCCAGCAGATTCGGACTAGCGGGGGAAGAGACCCAGTACTTC. Translated: CASRFGLAGEETQYF.

The chain has TRBV2 and TRBJ2-7; tentative D call: TRBD2 (5 bases). The CDR3 is made up of 13 amino acids. Trimming removed 4 bases from V and 5 bases from J, with 12 bases in between. CDR1 is SNHLY and CDR2 is FYNNEI in the germline V gene. CDR3 sequence reads: CASSVFEGNEQYF. CDR3 nucleotides: TGTGCCAGCAGTGTGTTCGAGGGCAACGAGCAGTACTTC. Looking up the rest from reference TRBV2 and TRBJ2-7 gives the full variable domain: EPEVTQTPSHQVTQMGQEVILRCVPISNHLYFYWYRQILGQKVEFLVSFYNNEISEKSEIFDDQFSVERPDGSNFTLKIRSTKLEDSAMYFCASSVFEGNEQYFGPGTRLTVT.

This sequence joins TRBV5-6 and TRBJ1-5; 9 bases are a match to TRBD1. V was pared by 0 bases and J by 7 bases, with 8 bases of the junction left unmatched. Germline V gene sequence: CDR1 SGHDT, CDR2 YYEEEE. The CDR3 length is 16 residues. The CDR3 sequence: CASSLGSDRGSQPQHF. The CDR3 DNA is TGTGCCAGCAGCTTGGGATCGGACAGGGGAAGCCAGCCCCAGCATTTT.

This clone was counted between two and nine times. The chain uses TRBV5-1 and TRBJ2-1, with 10 bases fitting TRBD1. The CDR3 spans 15 residues. In germline, CDR1 is SGHRS, CDR2 YFSETQ. The V and J ends lost 6 bases and 4 bases, in that order; junction bases with no gene match: 7. Written as DNA, the CDR3 is TGCGCCAGCACTCCGGACAGGGGGATATACAATGAGCAGTTCTTC. This encodes CASTPDRGIYNEQFF.

The rearrangement joins TRBV9 to TRBJ1-6; 8 positions agree with TRBD1. Germline V CDR1 and CDR2: SGDLS, YYNGEE. V lost 2 bases to trimming and J lost 10 bases; unmatched junction nucleotides: 5. This CDR3 has 14 residues. In nucleotides, the CDR3 is TGTGCCAGCAGCGTCGACGGACAGGGATCACCCCTCCACTTT. It codes for CASSVDGQGSPLHF.

This clone was detected only once. The chain links TRBV30 to TRBJ1-5, with D perhaps TRBD1 (6 bases). Germline-derived CDR1 and CDR2 are GTSNPN and SVGIG (reference sequence). V was cut by 0 bases and J by 1 base, with 10 bases left in between. The CDR3 is 15 amino acids. The CDR3 bases are TGTGCCTGGAGTGTACAGGGCAGGAGCAATCAGCCCCAGCATTTT. It is translated as CAWSVQGRSNQPQHF.

The chain is built from TRBV4-1 and TRBJ1-5; 10 bases are shared with TRBD1. V lost 5 bases, J lost 7 bases, and 11 bases stayed unmatched. The CDR3 sequence is 16 residues long. Germline CDR1 is MGHRA and CDR2 is YSYEKL. For the CDR3, the DNA is TGCGCCAGCAGCGGGGGGGACAGGGGCGGCGGACAGCCCCAGCATTTT. This sequence encodes CASSGGDRGGGQPQHF.

This clone was found many times. CDR3 amino acids: CASSARTGGNNSPLHF. The DNA for the CDR3 is TGTGCCAGCAGTGCCCGGACAGGGGGCAACAATTCACCCCTCCACTTT. The chain carries TRBV6-1 and TRBJ1-6; the match to TRBD1 covers 11 bases. Unmatched junction bases numbered 6, after V lost 4 bases and J lost 7 bases. Germline CDR1 and CDR2: MNHNS and SASEGT. The CDR3 loop spans 16 amino acids.

The chain uses TRBV9 and TRBJ2-7; perhaps TRBD2 as D (5 bases). V dropped 0 bases and J dropped 7 bases, with 17 bases sitting between them. The CDR3 spans 15 residues. CDR1 and CDR2 from the germline V gene are SGDLS and YYNGEE. The CDR3 sequence is CASSVAAASLTEQYF. The CDR3 region has the DNA TGTGCCAGCAGCGTAGCTGCTGCTAGCTTAACGGAGCAGTACTTC.

The CDR3, as DNA: TGTGCCACCAGCAGAGACCCCGGGTCCTATAATTCACCCCTCCACTTT. Its protein product is CATSRDPGSYNSPLHF. The chain couples TRBV15 to TRBJ1-6; no clear D gene. The V gene lost 0 bases and the J gene lost 1 base, with 7 bases spanning the gap. Germline V gives CDR1 LNHNV, CDR2 YYDKDF (reference sequence). CDR3 length: 16 amino acids.

V and J are TRBV4-1 and TRBJ2-3; TRBD2 aligns across 10 bases. V lost 0 bases to trimming and J lost 2 bases; unmatched junction nucleotides: 8. Germline CDR1 and CDR2: MGHRA and YSYEKL. CDR3 size: 18 residues. The CDR3 bases are TGCGCCAGCAGCCAAGACACCATTAGCGGGGGGCACACAGATACGCAGTATTTT. Encoded protein: CASSQDTISGGHTDTQYF.

This clone occurred a few times. The J gene is TRBJ2-2, the V gene TRBV9, with 8 bases aligning to TRBD2. Losses at the gene ends were 4 bases for V and 2 bases for J; bases not matched to a gene: 7. The length of the CDR3 is 16 residues. CDR1 and CDR2 from the germline V gene are SGDLS and YYNGEE. The CDR3 coding sequence is TGTGCCAGCAGCCTCGTAGCGGGAACCAACACCGGGGAGCTGTTTTTT. Its translation: CASSLVAGTNTGELFF.

The gene calls are TRBV19 and TRBJ2-1; 10 bases are shared with TRBD1. Trimming cost V 2 bases and J 2 bases; bases outside gene matches: 3. Germline V gene data show CDR1 as LNHDA and CDR2 as SQIVND (reference sequence). The CDR3 has 16 residues. CDR3 region: CASSIWTGGTYNEQFF. The CDR3 bases are TGTGCCAGTAGTATATGGACAGGGGGAACCTACAATGAGCAGTTCTTC. Filled out from reference TRBV19 and TRBJ2-1, the complete variable domain reads DGGITQSPKYLFRKEGQNVTLSCEQNLNHDAMYWYRQDPGQGLRLIYYSQIVNDFQKGDIAEGYSVSREKKESFPLTVTSAQKNPTAFYLCASSIWTGGTYNEQFFGPGTRLTVL.

In this sample, this clone turned up once. The chain carries TRBV6-5 and TRBJ2-1; maybe TRBD2 (6 bases). This CDR3 contains 13 residues. Germline V gives CDR1 MNHEY, CDR2 SVGAGI. V shed 7 bases and J shed 1 base, with 8 bases lying between them. The CDR3 loop reads CASMRGSYNEQFF. DNA of the CDR3: TGTGCCAGCATGCGGGGATCCTACAATGAGCAGTTCTTC.

The J gene is TRBJ2-5, the V gene TRBV29-1; TRBD1 agrees at 7 bases. The V gene's germline CDR1 is SQVTM and CDR2 ANQGSEA. The CDR3 covers 13 residues. J gave up 5 bases and V 7 bases, and 10 bases lay outside the gene matches. CDR3 bases: TGCAGCGCTGGGACAGCAGCGGTGGAGACCCAGTACTTC. Protein: CSAGTAAVETQYF.

This chain links TRBV5-6 with TRBJ2-5; 12 nucleotides match TRBD2. The junction had 8 bases not matched to a gene; V was cut back by 1 base and J by 4 bases. CDR3 size: 17 residues. The V gene's germline CDR1 is SGHDT and CDR2 YYEEEE. The CDR3, as DNA: TGTGCCAGCAGCTTGTCGCTTTCGACTAGCGGGAGAGAGACCCAGTACTTC. Amino acids: CASSLSLSTSGRETQYF.

In its sample, this clone was seen a few times. The V gene is TRBV5-1, the J gene TRBJ1-1; 7 bases fit TRBD1. The V gene's germline CDR1 is SGHRS and CDR2 YFSETQ. The CDR3 is 18 residues long. V shed 3 bases, J shed 1 base, and the junction held 15 bases outside the gene matches. The CDR3 is CASSSTAQGQVRNTEAFF. CDR3 DNA sequence: TGCGCCAGCAGCTCGACTGCCCAAGGACAGGTGAGGAACACTGAAGCTTTCTTT. The whole variable domain, remainder taken from reference TRBV5-1 and TRBJ1-1, is KAGVTQTPRYLIKTRGQQVTLSCSPISGHRSVSWYQQTPGQGLQFLFEYFSETQRNKGNFPGRFSGRQFSNSRSEMNVSTLELGDSALYLCASSSTAQGQVRNTEAFFGQGTRLTVV.